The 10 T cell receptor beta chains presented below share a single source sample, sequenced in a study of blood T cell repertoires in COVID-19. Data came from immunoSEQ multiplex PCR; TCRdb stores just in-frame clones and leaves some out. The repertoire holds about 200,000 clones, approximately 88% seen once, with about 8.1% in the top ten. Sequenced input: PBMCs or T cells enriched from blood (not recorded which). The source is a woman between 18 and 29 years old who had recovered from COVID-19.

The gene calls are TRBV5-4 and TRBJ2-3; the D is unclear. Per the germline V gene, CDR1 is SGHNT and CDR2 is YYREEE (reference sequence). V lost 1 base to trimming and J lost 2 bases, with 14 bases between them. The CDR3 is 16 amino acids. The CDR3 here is CASSLRVSSSTDTQYF. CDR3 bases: TGTGCCAGCAGCTTGCGGGTATCCTCCTCCACAGATACGCAGTATTTT.

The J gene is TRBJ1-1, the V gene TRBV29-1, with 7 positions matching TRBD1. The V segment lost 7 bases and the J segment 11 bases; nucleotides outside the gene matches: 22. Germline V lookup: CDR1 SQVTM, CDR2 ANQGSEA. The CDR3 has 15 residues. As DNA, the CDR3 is TGCAGCGCCAAAAAGGGTTCCGTGACAGGGCTTGGGGCTTTCTTT. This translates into CSAKKGSVTGLGAFF.

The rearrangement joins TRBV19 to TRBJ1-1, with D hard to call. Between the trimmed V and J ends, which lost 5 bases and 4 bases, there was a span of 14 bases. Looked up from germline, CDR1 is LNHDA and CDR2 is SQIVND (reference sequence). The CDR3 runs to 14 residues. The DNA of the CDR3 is TGTGCCAGTAGTCTCGAAGCCCGGGGCACTGAAGCTTTCTTT. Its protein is CASSLEARGTEAFF.

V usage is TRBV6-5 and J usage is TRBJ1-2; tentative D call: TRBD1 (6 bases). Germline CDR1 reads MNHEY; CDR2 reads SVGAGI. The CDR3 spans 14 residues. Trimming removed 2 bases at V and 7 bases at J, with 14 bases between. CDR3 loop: CASSYTQGLTGYTF. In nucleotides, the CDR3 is TGTGCCAGCAGTTACACACAGGGATTGACTGGCTACACCTTC.

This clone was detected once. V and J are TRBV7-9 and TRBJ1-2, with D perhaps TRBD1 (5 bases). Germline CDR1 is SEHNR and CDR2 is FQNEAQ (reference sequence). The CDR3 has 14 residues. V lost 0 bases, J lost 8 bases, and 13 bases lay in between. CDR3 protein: CASSLARDFYGYTF. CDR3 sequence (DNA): TGTGCCAGCAGCTTAGCCCGGGACTTTTACGGCTACACCTTC.

This chain's CDR3 is CASSLSLESAEAFF. CDR3 nucleotide sequence: TGTGCCAGCAGCTTGTCTTTAGAATCGGCTGAAGCTTTCTTT. This chain uses TRBV7-9 with TRBJ1-1, with no clear D. Germline V gene data show CDR1 as SEHNR and CDR2 as FQNEAQ (reference sequence). The CDR3 sequence is 14 residues long. Deletions cut 3 bases from V and 6 bases from J, with 14 bases between.

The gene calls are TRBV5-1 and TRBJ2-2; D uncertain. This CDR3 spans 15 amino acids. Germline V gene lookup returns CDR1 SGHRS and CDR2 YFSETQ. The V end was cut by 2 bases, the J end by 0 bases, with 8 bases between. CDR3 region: CASSFTSSNTGELFF. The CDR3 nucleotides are TGCGCCAGCAGCTTCACATCCTCGAACACCGGGGAGCTGTTTTTT.

CDR3 loop: CASRRRTGTSSYEQYF. Written as DNA, the CDR3 is TGTGCCAGCAGGCGGCGGACAGGGACCAGCTCCTACGAGCAGTACTTC. The chain employs TRBV27 and TRBJ2-7; TRBD1 matches at 8 bases. Trimming cost V 6 bases and J 0 bases; bases outside gene matches: 10. This CDR3 has 16 amino acids. Germline lookup yields CDR1 MNHEY and CDR2 SMNVEV (reference sequence).

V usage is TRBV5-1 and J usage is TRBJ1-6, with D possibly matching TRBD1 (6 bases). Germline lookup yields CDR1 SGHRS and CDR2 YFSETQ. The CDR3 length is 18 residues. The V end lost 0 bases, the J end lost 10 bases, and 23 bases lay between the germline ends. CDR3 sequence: CASSLERVGRGFTSPLHF. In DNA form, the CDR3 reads TGCGCCAGCAGCTTGGAAAGGGTGGGCAGGGGTTTTACCTCACCCCTCCACTTT. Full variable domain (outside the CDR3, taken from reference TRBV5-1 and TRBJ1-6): KAGVTQTPRYLIKTRGQQVTLSCSPISGHRSVSWYQQTPGQGLQFLFEYFSETQRNKGNFPGRFSGRQFSNSRSEMNVSTLELGDSALYLCASSLERVGRGFTSPLHFGNGTRLTVT.

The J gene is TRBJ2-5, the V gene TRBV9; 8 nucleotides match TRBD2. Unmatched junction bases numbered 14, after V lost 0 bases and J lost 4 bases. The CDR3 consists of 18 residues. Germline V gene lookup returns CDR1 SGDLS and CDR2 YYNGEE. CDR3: CASSVGRGLGVGGETQYF. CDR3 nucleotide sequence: TGTGCCAGCAGCGTAGGAAGGGGACTAGGGGTAGGCGGAGAGACCCAGTACTTC.